The clone carrying this TCR beta chain was counted only a few times. The antigen is undetermined. V lost 3 bases to trimming and J lost 2 bases; unmatched junction nucleotides: 7. This CDR3 is 15 amino acids long. Germline CDR1 and CDR2: GTSNPN and SVGIG (reference sequence). This entry is derived from a study of cytomegalovirus exposure and HLA in healthy donors. At the level of the study: Out of about 190 million T cells, an earlier analysis found 117 million unique TCR beta sequences in total.

Broader study findings: In a later analysis, V- and J-gene trimming of beta chains associated with a DCLRE1C missense variant, replicated independently. Later analysis showed most CMV-associated TCR beta chains appearing HLA-restricted.

Vbeta (60) and Jbeta (13) primers were used in the PCR. Clones were read by immunoSEQ multiplex PCR, and TCRdb kept only the in-frame ones, dropping some. This table has around 140,000 clones, more than 60% appearing once. The TCR comes from a woman between 18 and 29 years old in good health and CMV-seronegative. The chain recombines TRBV30 with TRBJ1-3; 7 bases match TRBD1. Sequenced material: PBMCs. CDR3 DNA: TGTGCCTGGAGCAAGAAGACAGGGCCTGGAAACACCATATATTTT. It specifies CAWSKKTGPGNTIYF.